This T cell receptor (beta chain) came from a study of cytotoxic CD8 clonotypes in ibrutinib-treated CLL. Findings and caveats of the study: Sampling schedules were unmatched across sustained-remission and progressing patients. Starting clonality was above that of age-matched healthy donors and tracked circulating CD8+ T-cell counts. Clonality rose at ibrutinib response, held steady in sustained remission, and fell toward baseline at progression.

For TCR beta libraries, approximately 2 micrograms of genomic DNA were obtained from cryopreserved PBMCs. Clones were sequenced by immunoSEQ multiplex PCR, and TCRdb holds only the in-frame ones, with some missing. Found here are around 250,000 clones, roughly 70% of them singletons; the top ten hold approximately 15%. This CDR3 has 14 residues. The germline V gene has CDR1 SGHNT and CDR2 YENEEA. Deletions cut 5 bases from V and 4 bases from J, with 11 bases between. A note on this clone: Its antigen remains unknown.

V is TRBV11-3 and J is TRBJ2-2; D not certain. Here the sequenced sample was PBMCs, taken after 24 months of ibrutinib treatment. The TCR originated in a human donor with chronic lymphocytic leukemia. Written as DNA, the CDR3 is TGTGCCAGCAGCCTTGGACCAGCCACCGGGGAGCTGTTTTTT. It specifies CASSLGPATGELFF.